The next 25 T cell receptor beta chains were all read from a single sample in a study of blood T cell repertoires in COVID-19. The assay was immunoSEQ multiplex PCR, and TCRdb's table has in-frame clones only and misses some. The sample consists of some 150,000 clones, less than 90% of them appearing once. Sequencing used peripheral blood. Receptors originate from a human donor in a cohort sampled during active COVID-19.

Only a few counts were recorded for this clone. Written as DNA, the CDR3 is TGTGCCAGCAGTTCGACAGCCCGGAGCTCCTACAATGAGCAGTTCTTC. Its protein is CASSSTARSSYNEQFF. The V gene is TRBV2, the J gene TRBJ2-1; tentative D call: TRBD1 (5 bases). V was cut by 5 bases and J by 0 bases, with 14 bases left in between. CDR1 and CDR2 (germline): SNHLY, FYNNEI. This CDR3 is 16 amino acids long.

This chain connects TRBV7-6 to TRBJ1-5, with 8 positions matching TRBD1. Germline assignment: CDR1 SGHVS and CDR2 FNYEAQ. The ends lost 5 bases at V and 4 bases at J; junction bases unmatched: 7. The CDR3 length is 15 residues. As DNA, the CDR3 is TGTGCCAGCAGCCGTGGACAGGGTGGTAATCAGCCCCAGCATTTT. It is translated as CASSRGQGGNQPQHF.

The chain couples TRBV7-2 to TRBJ2-4, with 7 bases fitting TRBD1. V lost 5 bases to trimming and J lost 4 bases; unmatched junction nucleotides: 5. The CDR3 is 14 amino acids. Per germline, CDR1 SGHTA and CDR2 FQGNSA. This chain's CDR3 is CASSPPGQKNIQYF. The CDR3 DNA follows: TGTGCCAGCAGCCCTCCGGGACAGAAAAACATTCAGTACTTC.

J is TRBJ2-7 and V is TRBV19; D gene uncertain. Germline values: CDR1 LNHDA, CDR2 SQIVND (reference sequence). This CDR3 region has 14 residues. The V and J ends lost 3 bases and 0 bases respectively, with 9 bases between them. The CDR3 protein is CASSMAASSYEQYF. In DNA, the CDR3 is TGTGCCAGTAGTATGGCAGCGAGCTCCTACGAGCAGTACTTC.

The V gene is TRBV30, the J gene TRBJ1-5; TRBD1 might be the D (6 bases). CDR3 length: 13 residues. The germline V gene has CDR1 GTSNPN and CDR2 SVGIG (reference sequence). The V gene lost 3 bases and the J gene lost 5 bases, with 11 bases spanning the gap. The CDR3 sequence: CAWSGRGHQPQHF. The CDR3 bases are TGTGCCTGGAGCGGCAGGGGCCATCAGCCCCAGCATTTT.

This chain connects TRBV4-1 to TRBJ1-1; D unresolved. CDR1 and CDR2 (germline): MGHRA, YSYEKL. This CDR3 comprises 14 residues. The ends were cut back, 4 bases at V and 2 bases at J, with 11 bases in the middle. The CDR3 region has the DNA TGCGCCAGCAGCCTTGGGCCTAAAAACACTGAAGCTTTCTTT. Its translation is CASSLGPKNTEAFF.

This chain uses TRBV6-4 with TRBJ2-5, with a weak D call TRBD2 (5 bases). The CDR3 loop spans 13 amino acids. Germline values: CDR1 MRHNA, CDR2 SNTAGT. V was cut by 2 bases and J by 4 bases, with 8 bases left in between. CDR3 sequence (DNA): TGTGCCAGCAGTGACGAGGGTGGAGAGACCCAGTACTTC. Protein sequence: CASSDEGGETQYF.

The chain joins TRBV28 to TRBJ1-5; TRBD1 matches 7 bases. Unmatched junction bases numbered 5, after V lost 4 bases and J lost 2 bases. This CDR3 comprises 15 residues. Germline CDR1 reads MDHEN; CDR2 reads SYDVKM. Here the CDR3 reads CASSSGQARNQPQHF. In DNA, the CDR3 is TGTGCCAGCAGTTCAGGACAGGCACGCAATCAGCCCCAGCATTTT. Together with reference TRBV28 and TRBJ1-5, the CDR3 gives the full variable domain: DVKVTQSSRYLVKRTGEKVFLECVQDMDHENMFWYRQDPGLGLRLIYFSYDVKMKEKGDIPEGYSVSREKKERFSLILESASTNQTSMYLCASSSGQARNQPQHFGDGTRLSIL.

V gene TRBV28 combines with J gene TRBJ1-5; 8 nucleotides line up with TRBD1. The J segment lost 15 bases and the V segment lost 3 bases, leaving 7 bases of the junction unmatched. The CDR3 has 12 residues. Germline CDR1 is MDHEN and CDR2 is SYDVKM. For the CDR3, the DNA is TGTGCCAGCAGTTTGCCGGACAGGGCCCCGCATTTT. Protein: CASSLPDRAPHF. Based on the CDR3 plus reference TRBV28 and TRBJ1-5, the full variable domain is DVKVTQSSRYLVKRTGEKVFLECVQDMDHENMFWYRQDPGLGLRLIYFSYDVKMKEKGDIPEGYSVSREKKERFSLILESASTNQTSMYLCASSLPDRAPHFGDGTRLSIL.

The genes are TRBV27 and TRBJ2-6, with D unresolved. V dropped 8 bases and J dropped 0 bases, with 14 bases sitting between them. This CDR3 comprises 16 residues. Per germline, CDR1 MNHEY and CDR2 SMNVEV (reference sequence). The CDR3 bases are TGTGCCAGCGGCCGGGTCCTCAACTCTGGGGCCAACGTCCTGACTTTC. It codes for CASGRVLNSGANVLTF.

The CDR3 sequence: CASRLGTGGYGNTIYF. The CDR3 coding sequence is TGTGCCAGCAGGCTCGGGACAGGGGGCTATGGAAACACCATATATTTT. The V call is TRBV2, the J call TRBJ1-3; 12 nucleotides line up with TRBD1. The CDR3 extends over 16 amino acids. V was pared by 6 bases and J by 3 bases, with 6 bases of the junction left unmatched. CDR1 is SNHLY and CDR2 is FYNNEI in the germline V gene. Filled out from reference TRBV2 and TRBJ1-3, the complete variable domain reads EPEVTQTPSHQVTQMGQEVILRCVPISNHLYFYWYRQILGQKVEFLVSFYNNEISEKSEIFDDQFSVERPDGSNFTLKIRSTKLEDSAMYFCASRLGTGGYGNTIYFGEGSWLTVV.

This sequence joins TRBV7-8 and TRBJ2-1, with a weak D call TRBD1 (6 bases). Germline CDR1 and CDR2: SGHVS and FQNEAQ. This CDR3 is 18 amino acids long. V lost 6 bases to trimming and J lost 1 base, with 22 bases between them. DNA for the CDR3: TGTGCCAGCAGTAAACCGAGGGGGTCAGGGGATTCCTACAATGAGCAGTTCTTC. Translating it yields CASSKPRGSGDSYNEQFF.

This clone was seen a handful of times. The chain couples TRBV7-2 to TRBJ1-2; TRBD1 matches 7 bases. CDR1 and CDR2 (germline): SGHTA, FQGNSA. Unmatched junction bases numbered 6, after V lost 5 bases and J lost 3 bases. The CDR3 spans 14 residues. CDR3 loop: CASSVTGTDYGYTF. The CDR3 DNA follows: TGTGCCAGCAGCGTTACCGGGACAGACTATGGCTACACCTTC.

The J gene is TRBJ2-3, the V gene TRBV5-1, with TRBD1 identical over 8 bases. The CDR3 sequence is 15 residues long. Germline V gene data show CDR1 as SGHRS and CDR2 as YFSETQ. J lost 2 bases, V lost 4 bases, and 6 bases had no gene match. The CDR3 DNA sequence: TGCGCCAGCAGCCCCCGGACAGGGAACACAGATACGCAGTATTTT. Encoded protein: CASSPRTGNTDTQYF.

The genes are TRBV5-1 and TRBJ1-2; D gene ambiguous. Germline V gene data show CDR1 as SGHRS and CDR2 as YFSETQ. This CDR3 is 15 amino acids long. Trimming took off 4 bases at V and 0 bases at J, with 13 bases between the two ends. CDR3 DNA sequence: TGCGCCAGCAGCCCATGGACTAGTTCTAACTATGGCTACACCTTC. The encoded protein is CASSPWTSSNYGYTF. The entire variable domain, with the rest obtained from reference TRBV5-1 and TRBJ1-2, is as follows: KAGVTQTPRYLIKTRGQQVTLSCSPISGHRSVSWYQQTPGQGLQFLFEYFSETQRNKGNFPGRFSGRQFSNSRSEMNVSTLELGDSALYLCASSPWTSSNYGYTFGSGTRLTVV.

V is TRBV7-3 and J is TRBJ1-1; tentative D call: TRBD1 (5 bases). Germline V gene lookup returns CDR1 SGHTA and CDR2 FQGTGA. With 10 bases removed from V and 3 bases from J, the gap between germline ends came to 15 bases. The CDR3 is 13 residues long. The CDR3: CATRANGDTEAFF. CDR3 nucleotides: TGTGCCACCAGGGCTAACGGGGACACTGAAGCTTTCTTT.

The chain carries TRBV5-1 and TRBJ1-2, with 7 bases that match TRBD1. The CDR3 runs 13 residues. V trimming: 3 bases; J trimming: 2 bases; junction bases outside the gene matches: 1. Germline loops: CDR1 SGHRS, CDR2 YFSETQ. DNA of the CDR3: TGCGCCAGCAGCTGGGGACAGAACTATGGCTACACCTTC. Translating gives CASSWGQNYGYTF.

The CDR3 nucleotides are TGTGCCACCAGCTGGGGAGGGGTTGTTCCAGAGACCCAGTACTTC. As protein: CATSWGGVVPETQYF. V and J are TRBV24-1 and TRBJ2-5; 7 bases are a match to TRBD2. The CDR3 runs 15 residues. V lost 7 bases and J lost 4; bases outside the gene matches: 11. Germline CDR1 is KGHDR and CDR2 is SFDVKD.

The chain uses TRBV11-2 and TRBJ2-1; D is possibly TRBD2 (6 bases). The CDR3 covers 15 residues. Trimming removed 2 bases from V and 4 bases from J, with 12 bases in between. The germline gives CDR1 SGHAT, CDR2 FQNNGV. CDR3 residues: CASSLHPGGYNEQFF. In nucleotides, the CDR3 is TGTGCCAGCAGCTTACATCCCGGGGGTTACAATGAGCAGTTCTTC. Looking up the rest from reference TRBV11-2 and TRBJ2-1 gives the full variable domain: EAGVAQSPRYKIIEKRQSVAFWCNPISGHATLYWYQQILGQGPKLLIQFQNNGVVDDSQLPKDRFSAERLKGVDSTLKIQPAKLEDSAVYLCASSLHPGGYNEQFFGPGTRLTVL.

The chain employs TRBV5-4 and TRBJ2-7; 10 bases map to TRBD2. In germline, CDR1 is SGHNT, CDR2 YYREEE (reference sequence). The CDR3 consists of 15 residues. J lost 4 bases, V lost 4 bases, and 8 bases had no gene match. The CDR3 nucleotides are TGTGCCAGCAGCGTCGATAGCGGGGGGAATTACGAGCAGTACTTC. Encoded protein: CASSVDSGGNYEQYF.

The rearrangement links TRBV7-2 to TRBJ1-6, with D maybe TRBD1 (6 bases). This CDR3 contains 15 residues. Trimming pared 3 bases from V and 2 bases from J, leaving 8 bases between. Germline lookup yields CDR1 SGHTA and CDR2 FQGNSA. The CDR3 region has the DNA TGTGCCAGCAGCTTCAGGGACACCTATAATTCACCCCTCCACTTT. Residues: CASSFRDTYNSPLHF.

This chain links TRBV3-1 (or the pseudogene TRBV3-2) with TRBJ1-2; D call uncertain. CDR1 LGHDT and CDR2 YNNKEL come from the germline V gene (reference sequence). This CDR3 contains 13 residues. V was trimmed by 10 bases and J by 6 bases, leaving 18 bases between them. The CDR3 loop reads CATGGWGIHGYTF. The CDR3 nucleotides are TGTGCCACCGGCGGGTGGGGAATACATGGCTACACCTTC.

This rearrangement joins TRBV6-5 to TRBJ1-6; D is uncertain. The ends were cut back, 7 bases at V and 5 bases at J, with 12 bases in the middle. Germline V gene sequence: CDR1 MNHEY, CDR2 SVGAGI. The CDR3 totals 14 residues. The CDR3 DNA is TGTGCCAGCAATGGGAGGTCTCATAATTCACCCCTCCACTTT. This gives the protein CASNGRSHNSPLHF.

The rearrangement uses TRBV4-3 and TRBJ2-4; D not resolved. Germline V gene sequence: CDR1 LGHNA, CDR2 YSLEER. Trimming left V 1 base short and J 12 bases short, with 13 bases between. The CDR3 has 13 amino acids. In DNA, the CDR3 is TGCGCCAGCAGCCAAGTTTGGCGGAAGAGTCAGTACTTC. This encodes CASSQVWRKSQYF.

The chain joins TRBV5-1 to TRBJ1-3; D not certain. Germline V lookup: CDR1 SGHRS, CDR2 YFSETQ. This CDR3 spans 13 amino acids. V shed 5 bases and J shed 4 bases, with 10 bases lying between them. The CDR3 loop is CASSAMRGNTIYF. CDR3 sequence (DNA): TGCGCCAGCAGTGCCATGAGGGGAAACACCATATATTTT.